This TCR beta chain originates from a study of T cell changes during pregnancy in multiple sclerosis. Assay used: immunoSEQ multiplex PCR; TCRdb lists only in-frame clones, some missing. Of some 110,000 clones listed, roughly nine tenths are singletons. Germline V CDR1 and CDR2: MGHRA, YSYEKL. With V trimmed by 5 bases and J by 0 bases, 7 bases remained unmatched. The CDR3 covers 16 residues. This TCR was recovered from a female donor with multiple sclerosis, enrolled in a pregnancy study. The material was peripheral blood, obtained in the third trimester of pregnancy. V gene TRBV4-1 combines with J gene TRBJ2-1; 7 nucleotides agree with TRBD1. DNA of the CDR3: TGCGCCAGCAGCGCTTCCGGACAGGCCTCCTACAATGAGCAGTTCTTC. Protein: CASSASGQASYNEQFF.